The following is a TCR beta chain sequence with its context. The clone's antigen remains unknown. Qualities for individual bases were not recorded, and no much larger clone is one base off. The collaborating institutions used their own protocols to collect whole blood in K2EDTA tubes. For TCRbeta analysis, collaborator samples were shipped as frozen whole blood, as isolated PBMCs, or as DNA extracted from either sample type. This entry belongs to a study of blood T cell repertoires in COVID-19 (dated by TCRdb to the early 2020s). Describing the broader study: Collaborator samples came from the United States, Italy and Spain and covered acute and convalescent phases of COVID-19. The prospective study material was composed of cDNA or gDNA derived from T cells, B-cell-depleted T cells, or PBMCs. Deeply sampled blood TCRbeta repertoires from subjects exposed to, actively infected with, or recovered from COVID-19 were included in the dataset. A freely available public database, intended as a resource for researchers studying the immune response to SARS-CoV-2, is where the repertoires were released. The samples were drawn from two sources: the first 160 participants of the ongoing ImmuneRACE study, and fewer than 1,500 subjects contributed by 6 global collaborators. A de-identified subject ID, COVID-19 status, age in years and sex were almost always included in the sample metadata. Where available, HLA class I and class II types were taken from metadata supplied by the sample provider and were not determined by assay-based typing.

V loses 3 bases at its end and J loses 4 bases; junction bases beyond the gene matches: 2. Measured from the cysteine to the phenylalanine, the CDR3 is 14 residues long. The only DNA kept is the CDR3, 42 bases in frame from the first base. In the germline V gene (reference sequence), CDR1 corresponds to LGHDT and CDR2 to YNNKEL. The immunoSEQ Assay, a bias-controlled multiplex PCR, was used to amplify TCRbeta CDR3 regions from genomic DNA. The source study handled its data this way. The number of nucleated cells in each sample was estimated from the amplification of reference gene primers within the assay. To quantify the absolute abundance of each unique TCRbeta CDR3 rearrangement, sequence reads were collapsed and filtered. For each sample, productive Simpson clonality was calculated as the square root of Simpson's diversity index across productive rearrangements. Not all clones reach the TCRdb copy of this immuneACCESS table, which keeps in-frame sequences only. Checked studies attribute under half of the gap to unresolved V genes and leave the rest unexplained. That table is the source of V, J and clone size, and D and trimming were worked out from the DNA. This sample gives roughly 100,000 clones in total; under 80% of them show up just once. The ten largest clones capture 19% of the sample.

Findings and caveats that apply to the study as a whole: How much clinical and demographic metadata was included differed by source and by participant, and the metadata was provided uncurated.

The sequenced sample consisted of peripheral blood. This sequence uses TRBV3-1 (or the pseudogene TRBV3-2) and TRBJ1-1; 10 central nucleotides agree with TRBD1. This receptor was obtained from a woman in her seventies with acute or convalescent COVID-19. The DNA sequence is TGTGCCAGCAGCCAGGGACAGGGGAGCACTGAAGCTTTCTTT. Translated, this is CASSQGQGSTEAFF.